The 28 T cell receptor beta chains given below trace back to one sample, sequenced in a study of Tregs in tolerant kidney transplant recipients. Recipients received nonmyeloablative bone marrow transplants from related graft donors, with transient mixed chimerism. Measured with immunoSEQ multiplex PCR; TCRdb has only the in-frame clones, and not every one. Among more than 70,000 clones listed, roughly nine tenths were seen once. The sequencing used CD4+ T cells from blood (PBMCs), collected 24 months after the transplant. These receptors all stem from a human patient who received a combined kidney and bone marrow transplant. Some T cells may arise from the graft donor.

This rearrangement joins TRBV5-6 to TRBJ2-7; 9 bases match TRBD1. V dropped 2 bases and J dropped 4; count of bases not matched to a gene: 7. Germline-derived CDR1 and CDR2 are SGHDT and YYEEEE. This CDR3 has 15 residues. The CDR3 nucleotides read TGTGCCAGCAGCTTTTACCACAGGGGGCAGTACGAGCAGTACTTC. This codes for CASSFYHRGQYEQYF.

CDR3 protein: CASSVVAPDRGLNTGELFF. CDR3 DNA: TGTGCCAGCAGCGTAGTGGCTCCGGACAGGGGACTTAACACCGGGGAGCTGTTTTTT. The V and J genes are TRBV9 and TRBJ2-2; 9 bases line up with TRBD1. Germline loops: CDR1 SGDLS, CDR2 YYNGEE. The CDR3 covers 19 residues. Trimming took 0 bases from V and 2 from J; bases not matched to a gene: 11.

This chain joins TRBV25-1 and TRBJ2-7; perhaps TRBD1 as D (6 bases). Looked up from germline, CDR1 is MGHDK and CDR2 is SYGVNS. The CDR3 runs to 15 residues. Trimming shortened V by 4 bases and J by 2 bases, and 15 bases separated the two germline ends. For the CDR3, the DNA is TGTGCCAGCAGTGGGGGACACCCGCTTACCTACGAGCAGTACTTC. Translation gives CASSGGHPLTYEQYF.

The V and J genes are TRBV2 and TRBJ2-2, with a tentative D call TRBD1 (6 bases). V gave up 2 bases and J gave up 5 bases, with 12 bases separating them. The CDR3 is 15 amino acids. Germline lookup yields CDR1 SNHLY and CDR2 FYNNEI. This CDR3 is CASSERGGLTGELFF. The DNA of the CDR3 is TGTGCCAGCAGTGAAAGAGGGGGTTTGACCGGGGAGCTGTTTTTT. The full variable domain, completed using reference TRBV2 and TRBJ2-2, is EPEVTQTPSHQVTQMGQEVILRCVPISNHLYFYWYRQILGQKVEFLVSFYNNEISEKSEIFDDQFSVERPDGSNFTLKIRSTKLEDSAMYFCASSERGGLTGELFFGEGSRLTVL.

The table lists this clone with a few counts. The chain combines TRBV6-1 with TRBJ1-6, with TRBD1 matching 7 bases. The CDR3 is 13 residues long. V gave up 6 bases and J gave up 8 bases; unmatched junction bases: 4. Germline CDR1 MNHNS, CDR2 SASEGT. The CDR3 DNA reads as TGTGCCAGCAGACAGGGGAAAGATTCACCCCTCCACTTT. It yields the protein CASRQGKDSPLHF.

V gene TRBV5-1 combines with J gene TRBJ1-1, with TRBD1 matching over 8 bases. The germline V gene has CDR1 SGHRS and CDR2 YFSETQ. After removal of 0 bases from V and 3 bases from J, the junction contained 7 bases not matched to a gene. The CDR3 has 16 amino acids. The chain's CDR3 is CASSLAPQGAYTEAFF. CDR3 nucleotide sequence: TGCGCCAGCAGCTTGGCCCCCCAGGGGGCGTACACTGAAGCTTTCTTT.

This clone was recorded only once. The chain has TRBV7-7 and TRBJ2-2, with D possibly being TRBD2 (6 bases). CDR3 size: 15 residues. V lost 5 bases, J lost 7 bases, and 17 bases lay in between. Germline CDR1 reads SSHAT; CDR2 reads FNYEAQ (reference sequence). CDR3 sequence (DNA): TGTGCCAGCAGCCCGGAGGGTATTGATAGCGGGGAGCTGTTTTTT. Its translation is CASSPEGIDSGELFF.

V and J are TRBV7-2 and TRBJ2-7; 7 bases align to TRBD2. Trimming took 2 bases from V and 6 from J; bases not matched to a gene: 13. Germline V CDR1 and CDR2: SGHTA, FQGNSA. The length of the CDR3 is 16 residues. DNA for the CDR3: TGTGCCAGCAGCTTAATCTTTAGTGGGGGGGTACGCGAGCAGTACTTC. Its translation is CASSLIFSGGVREQYF.

This chain connects TRBV5-6 to TRBJ1-2; TRBD1 is a possible D gene (6 bases). The CDR3 has 15 residues. CDR1 and CDR2 (germline): SGHDT, YYEEEE. Between the trimmed V and J ends, which lost 0 bases and 8 bases, there was a span of 17 bases. CDR3 loop: CASSLGAGGAEGYTF. The CDR3 region has the DNA TGTGCCAGCAGCTTGGGGGCCGGGGGGGCTGAAGGCTACACCTTC.

The chain employs TRBV2 and TRBJ2-7; D remains unclear. Trimming cost V 0 bases and J 7 bases, with 4 bases left between them. Germline V gene sequence: CDR1 SNHLY, CDR2 FYNNEI. CDR3 length: 11 amino acids. The CDR3 reads CASSEAREQYF. The CDR3 region has the DNA TGTGCCAGCAGTGAAGCGCGGGAGCAGTACTTC.

This rearrangement joins TRBV27 to TRBJ2-3; 9 bases map to TRBD1. The CDR3 has 14 residues. CDR1 MNHEY and CDR2 SMNVEV come from the germline V gene (reference sequence). The junction had 7 bases not matched to a gene; V was cut back by 7 bases and J by 5 bases. In nucleotides, the CDR3 is TGTGCCAGCACCCTCAGGACAGGGGTAGATACGCAGTATTTT. As protein: CASTLRTGVDTQYF.

The rearrangement joins TRBV10-3 to TRBJ2-7; TRBD2 aligns across 11 bases. J was trimmed by 3 bases and V by 0 bases; bases with no gene match: 4. Per the germline V gene, CDR1 is ENHRY and CDR2 is SYGVKD. This CDR3 spans 16 amino acids. The CDR3 DNA reads TGTGCCATCAGTGAGTCTTTTAGCGGGAGGGTCTACGAGCAGTACTTC. It is translated as CAISESFSGRVYEQYF.

The chain links TRBV19 to TRBJ1-1; 10 nucleotides agree with TRBD1. The germline CDR1 and CDR2 sequences are LNHDA and SQIVND (reference sequence). The CDR3 runs to 15 residues. Germline trimming cut 1 base from V and 5 bases from J; bases unmatched to any gene: 4. The CDR3 sequence: CASSIVGTGETEAFF. CDR3 nucleotides: TGTGCCAGTAGTATAGTTGGGACAGGGGAAACTGAAGCTTTCTTT.

As DNA, the CDR3 is TGTGCCAGCAGCTTAGTCCAGGGGGCAGTGGCTTTCTTT. Its translation is CASSLVQGAVAFF. The chain links TRBV11-2 to TRBJ1-1, with 8 positions matching TRBD1. The V and J ends lost 1 base and 11 bases, in that order; junction bases with no gene match: 6. The germline V gene has CDR1 SGHAT and CDR2 FQNNGV. This CDR3 region has 13 residues.

The chain is built from TRBV27 and TRBJ2-7; 11 bases agree with TRBD1. The CDR3 length is 14 residues. Germline V gives CDR1 MNHEY, CDR2 SMNVEV (reference sequence). Trimming cost V 10 bases and J 1 base; bases outside gene matches: 6. DNA for the CDR3: TGTGCCACCAAGGGACAGGGGGATTCCTACGAGCAGTACTTC. Encoded protein: CATKGQGDSYEQYF.

This sequence joins TRBV19 and TRBJ2-3, with 9 bases fitting TRBD1. Looked up from germline, CDR1 is LNHDA and CDR2 is SQIVND (reference sequence). J lost 7 bases, V lost 8 bases, and 13 bases had no gene match. The CDR3 length is 15 residues. This CDR3 reads CASREGTGFIHTQYF. The DNA for the CDR3 is TGTGCCAGTCGTGAAGGGACAGGGTTTATTCATACGCAGTATTTT. Using reference TRBV19 and TRBJ2-3 for the parts outside the CDR3, the full variable domain is DGGITQSPKYLFRKEGQNVTLSCEQNLNHDAMYWYRQDPGQGLRLIYYSQIVNDFQKGDIAEGYSVSREKKESFPLTVTSAQKNPTAFYLCASREGTGFIHTQYFGPGTRLTVL.

The rearrangement links TRBV28 to TRBJ2-3; 16 bases fit TRBD2. CDR3 length: 19 residues. V trimming: 3 bases; J trimming: 2 bases; junction bases outside the gene matches: 8. Germline-derived CDR1 and CDR2 are MDHEN and SYDVKM. The CDR3 DNA reads as TGTGCCAGCAGTTTGGGACTAGCGGGGGGGCTTCTGACCACAGATACGCAGTATTTT. Translating gives CASSLGLAGGLLTTDTQYF.

The gene calls are TRBV18 and TRBJ1-5; no clear D gene. V was shortened by 1 base and J by 1 base, with 8 bases between the two germline ends. The germline CDR1 and CDR2 sequences are KGHSH and LQKENI. CDR3 length: 15 residues. DNA for the CDR3: TGTGCCAGCTCACCACAGCCTATAAGCAATCAGCCCCAGCATTTT. Translated, it gives CASSPQPISNQPQHF.

The chain has TRBV4-1 and TRBJ2-1; tentatively, D is TRBD2 (6 bases). The germline V gene has CDR1 MGHRA and CDR2 YSYEKL. The CDR3 consists of 16 residues. V was trimmed by 0 bases and J by 6 bases, leaving 15 bases between them. The CDR3 loop reads CASSQERLAGGNEQFF. The CDR3 DNA sequence: TGCGCCAGCAGCCAAGAACGACTCGCCGGGGGCAATGAGCAGTTCTTC.

This clone was seen just once. The rearrangement uses TRBV10-3 and TRBJ1-1; no clear D. Trimming cost V 10 bases and J 1 base, with 16 bases left between them. Per the germline V gene, CDR1 is ENHRY and CDR2 is SYGVKD. This CDR3 comprises 14 residues. The CDR3 loop is CATQTVPPNTEAFF. CDR3 sequence (DNA): TGTGCCACCCAAACGGTCCCCCCGAACACTGAAGCTTTCTTT.

The chain has TRBV18 and TRBJ1-5; D may be TRBD1 (6 bases). In germline, CDR1 is KGHSH, CDR2 LQKENI. With 3 bases removed from V and 6 bases from J, the gap between germline ends came to 15 bases. The CDR3 runs 15 residues. CDR3 nucleotides: TGTGCCAGCTCACCGGGGACGGGGGGCGGTCAGCCCCAGCATTTT. Translating it yields CASSPGTGGGQPQHF.

The V and J genes are TRBV5-1 and TRBJ2-1; 9 bases match TRBD2. This CDR3 is 18 amino acids long. The J segment lost 4 bases and the V segment lost 0 bases, leaving 11 bases of the junction unmatched. CDR1 SGHRS and CDR2 YFSETQ come from the germline V gene. CDR3 DNA sequence: TGCGCCAGCAGCTTGGGGCTAGCGGGGAGTGTAGGGTACAATGAGCAGTTCTTC. It specifies CASSLGLAGSVGYNEQFF.

CDR3 amino acids: CASSQGGARGTQYF. The CDR3 DNA sequence: TGTGCCAGCAGCCAGGGCGGGGCTCGGGGGACCCAGTACTTC. This chain joins TRBV14 and TRBJ2-5; possibly TRBD2 for D (6 bases). The V gene's germline CDR1 is SGHDN and CDR2 FVKESK. This CDR3 has 14 amino acids. Trimming left V 3 bases short and J 7 bases short, with 15 bases between.

This sequence joins TRBV15 and TRBJ2-7, with TRBD1 identical over 9 bases. The J segment lost 2 bases and the V segment lost 3 bases, leaving 8 bases of the junction unmatched. CDR1 LNHNV and CDR2 YYDKDF come from the germline V gene (reference sequence). This CDR3 region has 16 residues. This CDR3 reads CATSSRDRENPYEQYF. The CDR3 nucleotides read TGTGCCACCAGCAGCAGGGACAGGGAGAACCCCTACGAGCAGTACTTC. Variable domain in full (rest from reference TRBV15 and TRBJ2-7): DAMVIQNPRYQVTQFGKPVTLSCSQTLNHNVMYWYQQKSSQAPKLLFHYYDKDFNNEADTPDNFQSRRPNTSFCFLDIRSPGLGDTAMYLCATSSRDRENPYEQYFGPGTRLTVT.

J is TRBJ1-2 and V is TRBV6-1, with TRBD1 matching over 8 bases. This CDR3 is 13 amino acids long. V was pared by 3 bases and J by 3 bases, with 0 bases of the junction left unmatched. CDR1 and CDR2 (germline): MNHNS, SASEGT. CDR3 in DNA: TGTGCCAGCAGTGAGGGACAGGACTATGGCTACACCTTC. This codes for CASSEGQDYGYTF.

Turning to this clone: A read error may produce the germline difference seen at one junction end. The chain recombines TRBV2 with TRBJ2-6; 12 nucleotides agree with TRBD2. The germline V gene has CDR1 SNHLY and CDR2 FYNNEI. CDR3 length: 12 residues. CDR3 sequence: CASRPTSGGPYF. The CDR3 region has the DNA TGTGCCAGCAGGCCCACTAGCGGGGGGCCGTACTTC.

V usage is TRBV4-1 and J usage is TRBJ1-5; 7 bases are a match to TRBD1. Germline V lookup: CDR1 MGHRA, CDR2 YSYEKL. V lost 9 bases, J lost 5 bases, and 16 bases stayed unmatched. The CDR3 is 16 amino acids. CDR3 coding DNA: TGCGCCAGTGACCAGACAGGGTCCCGCCGGGATCAGCCCCAGCATTTT. Protein sequence: CASDQTGSRRDQPQHF.

The chain uses TRBV5-1 and TRBJ2-5; 9 bases agree with TRBD2. From germline, CDR1 is SGHRS and CDR2 YFSETQ. The CDR3 spans 15 residues. The V segment lost 0 bases and the J segment 5 bases; nucleotides outside the gene matches: 5. The CDR3 loop reads CASSLASGVDETQYF. DNA for the CDR3: TGCGCCAGCAGCTTGGCTAGCGGGGTAGACGAGACCCAGTACTTC.